This T cell receptor (beta chain) was recovered during a study of blood T cell repertoires in COVID-19. Study background: COVID-19 samples collected from the United States, Italy and Spain covered acute and convalescent phases. T cells, B-cell-depleted T cells, or PBMCs supplied cDNA or gDNA.

Germline CDR1 and CDR2: SNHLY and FYNNEI. This CDR3 spans 12 amino acids. Trimming removed 0 bases from V and 8 bases from J, with 4 bases in between. In the authors' methods: Nucleated cell counts were estimated from reference gene primer amplification. TCRdb's table, derived via immunoSEQ multiplex PCR, lists solely in-frame clones and lacks some. V and J calls and clone size come straight from that table; D and trimming were deduced from the DNA. This sample has roughly 26,000 clones; around 65% occur once, and the top ten carry less than 7.5%. The J gene is TRBJ2-2, the V gene TRBV2; D uncertain. This TCR derives from a man aged 55-75 years with active or convalescent COVID-19. Material for sequencing was peripheral blood. The CDR3 sequence: CASSEARGELFF. The DNA for the CDR3 is TGTGCCAGCAGTGAAGCTCGGGGGGAGCTGTTTTTT. Looking up the rest from reference TRBV2 and TRBJ2-2 gives the full variable domain: EPEVTQTPSHQVTQMGQEVILRCVPISNHLYFYWYRQILGQKVEFLVSFYNNEISEKSEIFDDQFSVERPDGSNFTLKIRSTKLEDSAMYFCASSEARGELFFGEGSRLTVL.